This T cell receptor beta chain was sequenced for a study of radiotherapy plus CTLA-4 blockade in lung cancer. Some clones are missing from TCRdb's copy, which holds only in-frame ones; the method was immunoSEQ multiplex PCR. Of 35,000 to 45,000 clones in the sample, around 70% were seen once. Sequencing used peripheral blood, obtained from a patient treated with radiotherapy plus ipilimumab. The TCR was taken from a human donor with non-small cell lung cancer who had a partial response to radiotherapy plus ipilimumab.

The CDR3 coding sequence is TGCAGTGCTAGTACAGCCCGGCAGTTCTTC. Protein sequence: CSASTARQFF. The rearrangement joins TRBV20-1 to TRBJ2-1; D gene uncertain. The germline CDR1 and CDR2 sequences are DFQATT and SNEGSKA (reference sequence). V lost 3 bases and J 12 bases, leaving 9 bases between the germline ends. There are 10 residues in the CDR3.